The rows below give T cell receptor beta chains drawn from one sample of a study of cytomegalovirus exposure and HLA in healthy donors. Using immunoSEQ multiplex PCR, the repertoire was profiled, and TCRdb retains in-frame clones only, with some absent. The data show 120,000 or so clones, with approximately 85% seen just once and roughly 12% held by the top ten. The sequenced sample consisted of PBMCs. The receptors stem from a male donor in good health and CMV-seropositive. Each CDR3 is given with its conserved first and last residue. A D gene is named only where the DNA matches it firmly. Expanded clones get a size class; other rows say once, few or many, or leave the size out.

D gene: NA; J gene: TRBJ2-2; clone size: NA; V gene: TRBV28; CDR3 protein: CASRIGDLVGELFF; CDR3 DNA: TGTGCCAGCAGAATCGGGGATTTAGTCGGGGAGCTGTTTTTT
D gene: TRBD2; J gene: TRBJ2-5; clone size: few; V gene: TRBV7-3; CDR3 protein: CASSPISGRGQETQYF; CDR3 DNA: TGTGCCAGCAGCCCGATTAGCGGGAGAGGGCAAGAGACCCAGTACTTC
D gene: TRBD1; J gene: TRBJ1-2; clone size: NA; V gene: TRBV15; CDR3 protein: CATSRSPGQGYGYTF; CDR3 DNA: TGTGCCACCAGCAGATCCCCGGGACAGGGCTATGGCTACACCTTC
D gene: TRBD2; J gene: TRBJ2-2; clone size: NA; V gene: TRBV6-5; CDR3 protein: CACSQGNAGAGELFF; CDR3 DNA: TGTGCCTGCTCCCAAGGCAATGCGGGGGCCGGGGAGCTGTTTTTT
D gene: TRBD2; J gene: TRBJ2-1; clone size: NA; V gene: TRBV27; CDR3 protein: CASSPISGLAAYNEQFF; CDR3 DNA: TGTGCCAGCAGTCCCATTTCCGGACTAGCGGCATACAATGAGCAGTTCTTC
D gene: TRBD1; J gene: TRBJ2-4; clone size: NA; V gene: TRBV19; CDR3 protein: CASSGTGSLGYIQYF; CDR3 DNA: TGTGCCAGTAGTGGGACAGGCTCACTGGGGTACATTCAGTACTTC
D gene: NA; J gene: TRBJ1-1; clone size: NA; V gene: TRBV5-1; CDR3 protein: CASSRTGNTEAFF; CDR3 DNA: TGCGCCAGCTCAAGGACGGGAAACACTGAAGCTTTCTTT
D gene: TRBD1; J gene: TRBJ2-7; clone size: NA; V gene: TRBV28; CDR3 protein: CASTPPGTGSFYEQYF; CDR3 DNA: TGTGCCAGCACCCCCCCGGGGACAGGGTCGTTCTACGAGCAGTACTTC
D gene: TRBD2; J gene: TRBJ2-3; clone size: few; V gene: TRBV5-1; CDR3 protein: CASSLEAGAWTDTQYF; CDR3 DNA: TGCGCCAGCAGCTTGGAAGCGGGAGCATGGACAGATACGCAGTATTTT
D gene: NA; J gene: TRBJ2-6; clone size: NA; V gene: TRBV6-4; CDR3 protein: CASSEGVENGLTF; CDR3 DNA: TGTGCCAGCAGTGAAGGAGTCGAGAACGGCCTGACTTTC
D gene: NA; J gene: TRBJ2-2; clone size: NA; V gene: TRBV19; CDR3 protein: CASTTVPLTGELLF; CDR3 DNA: TGCGCCAGTACCACCGTCCCTCTCACCGGGGAGCTGCTTTTT
D gene: TRBD1; J gene: TRBJ2-7; clone size: NA; V gene: TRBV10-1; CDR3 protein: CASSEFGQGSSYEQYF; CDR3 DNA: TGCGCCAGCAGTGAGTTCGGACAGGGGAGCTCCTACGAGCAGTACTTC
D gene: TRBD1; J gene: TRBJ1-5; clone size: NA; V gene: TRBV27; CDR3 protein: CASRMTGRQPQHF; CDR3 DNA: TGTGCCAGCAGGATGACAGGGCGTCAGCCCCAGCATTTT
D gene: NA; J gene: TRBJ2-5; clone size: few; V gene: TRBV2; CDR3 protein: CASSPQETQYF; CDR3 DNA: TGTGCCAGCAGTCCACAAGAGACCCAGTACTTC
D gene: NA; J gene: TRBJ2-7; clone size: once; V gene: TRBV19; CDR3 protein: CASSIGDVYEQYF; CDR3 DNA: TGTGCCAGTAGTATCGGGGATGTTTACGAGCAGTACTTC
D gene: NA; J gene: TRBJ2-3; clone size: NA; V gene: TRBV7-2; CDR3 protein: CASSLGASEEDTQYF; CDR3 DNA: TGTGCCAGCAGCTTAGGGGCTAGCGAGGAGGATACGCAGTATTTT
D gene: TRBD1; J gene: TRBJ2-4; clone size: NA; V gene: TRBV7-2; CDR3 protein: CASSAGTGNIQYF; CDR3 DNA: TGTGCCAGCAGCGCCGGGACAGGGAACATTCAGTACTTC
D gene: NA; J gene: TRBJ2-7; clone size: NA; V gene: TRBV7-2; CDR3 protein: CASSLGRQSYEQYF; CDR3 DNA: TGTGCCAGCAGCTTAGGCCGACAGTCCTACGAGCAGTACTTC
D gene: TRBD2; J gene: TRBJ2-3; clone size: NA; V gene: TRBV28; CDR3 protein: CASSIPGTSGTDTQYF; CDR3 DNA: TGTGCCAGCAGTATCCCCGGGACTAGCGGCACAGATACGCAGTATTTT
D gene: TRBD1; J gene: TRBJ2-1; clone size: NA; V gene: TRBV28; CDR3 protein: CATILGTGNNEQFF; CDR3 DNA: TGTGCCACCATCCTCGGGACAGGAAACAATGAGCAGTTCTTC
D gene: TRBD1; J gene: TRBJ1-6; clone size: NA; V gene: TRBV28; CDR3 protein: CASSVFRGTGNSPLHF; CDR3 DNA: TGTGCCAGCAGTGTCTTCAGGGGGACGGGAAATTCACCCCTCCACTTT
D gene: NA; J gene: TRBJ2-1; clone size: NA; V gene: TRBV7-2; CDR3 protein: CASSFIAGPNEQFF; CDR3 DNA: TGTGCCAGCAGCTTTATTGCAGGGCCCAATGAGCAGTTCTTC
D gene: TRBD1; J gene: TRBJ2-7; clone size: NA; V gene: TRBV11-1; CDR3 protein: CASSLTGTYEQYF; CDR3 DNA: TGTGCCAGCAGCTTGACAGGGACCTACGAGCAGTACTTC
D gene: TRBD2; J gene: TRBJ2-3; clone size: NA; V gene: TRBV7-9; CDR3 protein: CASSSLHLTGGEGTDTQYF; CDR3 DNA: TGTGCCAGCAGCTCCCTGCATCTAACGGGAGGAGAAGGCACAGATACGCAGTATTTT
D gene: TRBD2; J gene: TRBJ2-1; clone size: NA; V gene: TRBV7-9; CDR3 protein: CASSSSGTSGANEQFF; CDR3 DNA: TGTGCCAGCAGCTCCTCCGGGACTAGCGGGGCGAATGAGCAGTTCTTC
D gene: TRBD1; J gene: TRBJ2-3; clone size: NA; V gene: TRBV6-4; CDR3 protein: CASSGTGESTDTQYF; CDR3 DNA: TGTGCCAGCAGTGGGACAGGGGAAAGCACAGATACGCAGTATTTT
D gene: NA; J gene: TRBJ1-5; clone size: NA; V gene: TRBV9; CDR3 protein: CASSVGGASNQPQHF; CDR3 DNA: TGTGCCAGCAGCGTGGGGGGAGCCAGCAATCAGCCCCAGCATTTT
D gene: TRBD2; J gene: TRBJ2-2; clone size: NA; V gene: TRBV30; CDR3 protein: CAWSRSGGGGPGELFF; CDR3 DNA: TGTGCCTGGAGTCGTTCGGGAGGGGGAGGACCCGGGGAGCTGTTTTTT
D gene: NA; J gene: TRBJ1-2; clone size: NA; V gene: TRBV25-1; CDR3 protein: CASSDRKGGYTF; CDR3 DNA: TGTGCCAGCAGCGACAGGAAAGGCGGCTACACCTTC
D gene: TRBD2; J gene: TRBJ2-3; clone size: NA; V gene: TRBV7-6; CDR3 protein: CASSLGGRGDTQYF; CDR3 DNA: TGTGCCAGCAGCTTAGGCGGGAGAGGAGATACGCAGTATTTT
D gene: TRBD2; J gene: TRBJ2-3; clone size: NA; V gene: TRBV27; CDR3 protein: CASRSIVAGGYLSTDTQYF; CDR3 DNA: TGTGCCAGCAGATCGATCGTAGCGGGAGGATACCTTAGCACAGATACGCAGTATTTT
D gene: NA; J gene: TRBJ2-6; clone size: NA; V gene: TRBV7-2; CDR3 protein: CASAPAGGANVLTF; CDR3 DNA: TGTGCCAGCGCCCCGGCAGGGGGGGCCAACGTCCTGACTTTC
D gene: NA; J gene: TRBJ2-5; clone size: NA; V gene: TRBV18; CDR3 protein: CASTGTNPRETQYF; CDR3 DNA: TGTGCCAGCACGGGGACAAACCCGAGAGAGACCCAGTACTTC
D gene: TRBD1; J gene: TRBJ1-2; clone size: few; V gene: TRBV28; CDR3 protein: CASSSVVLSSGQGASGGYTF; CDR3 DNA: TGTGCCAGCAGTTCTGTGGTCCTAAGTTCGGGACAGGGGGCGTCGGGCGGCTACACCTTC
D gene: NA; J gene: TRBJ1-2; clone size: once; V gene: TRBV7-2; CDR3 protein: CASSIDGGARGYGYTF; CDR3 DNA: TGTGCCAGCAGCATAGATGGGGGGGCGCGGGGCTATGGCTACACCTTC
D gene: NA; J gene: TRBJ2-1; clone size: once; V gene: TRBV5-1; CDR3 protein: CASSISGHSYNEQFF; CDR3 DNA: TGCGCCAGCAGCATTAGCGGACACTCCTACAATGAGCAGTTCTTC
D gene: TRBD2; J gene: TRBJ2-5; clone size: NA; V gene: TRBV19; CDR3 protein: CASSTGLAETQYF; CDR3 DNA: TGTGCCAGTAGTACAGGACTAGCAGAGACCCAGTACTTC
D gene: NA; J gene: TRBJ2-7; clone size: NA; V gene: TRBV6-6; CDR3 protein: CASSFTGALYEQYF; CDR3 DNA: TGTGCCAGCAGTTTCACGGGAGCCCTCTACGAGCAGTACTTC
D gene: NA; J gene: TRBJ2-1; clone size: NA; V gene: TRBV18; CDR3 protein: CASSTSGGTYNEQFF; CDR3 DNA: TGTGCCAGCTCAACATCCGGGGGAACCTACAATGAGCAGTTCTTC
D gene: TRBD1; J gene: TRBJ2-3; clone size: NA; V gene: TRBV11-2; CDR3 protein: CASSFTGGLYTDTQYF; CDR3 DNA: TGTGCCAGCAGCTTTACAGGGGGCCTGTACACAGATACGCAGTATTTT
D gene: NA; J gene: TRBJ1-5; clone size: once; V gene: TRBV7-2; CDR3 protein: CASSLDINQPQHF; CDR3 DNA: TGTGCCAGCAGCTTAGATATTAATCAGCCCCAGCATTTT
D gene: NA; J gene: TRBJ2-3; clone size: NA; V gene: TRBV7-2; CDR3 protein: CASSFVSDTQYF; CDR3 DNA: TGTGCCAGCAGCTTTGTCTCAGATACGCAGTATTTT
D gene: NA; J gene: TRBJ1-4; clone size: NA; V gene: TRBV27; CDR3 protein: CASRPTSGYPPTNEKLFF; CDR3 DNA: TGTGCCAGCAGACCTACGTCTGGTTACCCCCCAACTAATGAAAAACTGTTTTTT
D gene: TRBD2; J gene: TRBJ2-3; clone size: NA; V gene: TRBV5-4; CDR3 protein: CASSPSWREQDTQYF; CDR3 DNA: TGTGCCAGCAGCCCCTCGTGGCGGGAGCAAGATACGCAGTATTTT
D gene: NA; J gene: TRBJ2-7; clone size: NA; V gene: TRBV29-1; CDR3 protein: CSAQIEQEYF; CDR3 DNA: TGCAGCGCGCAGATCGAACAGGAGTACTTC
D gene: TRBD2; J gene: TRBJ2-1; clone size: few; V gene: TRBV6-5; CDR3 protein: CASSRWTSGNEQFF; CDR3 DNA: TGTGCCAGCAGCCGTTGGACTAGCGGCAATGAGCAGTTCTTC
D gene: TRBD1; J gene: TRBJ1-1; clone size: NA; V gene: TRBV16; CDR3 protein: CASSRYGTGAATEAFF; CDR3 DNA: TGTGCCAGCAGCCGTTACGGGACAGGGGCGGCCACTGAAGCTTTCTTT
D gene: NA; J gene: TRBJ2-2; clone size: NA; V gene: TRBV4-3; CDR3 protein: CASSQVQNTGELFF; CDR3 DNA: TGCGCCAGCAGCCAAGTCCAGAACACCGGGGAGCTGTTTTTT
D gene: TRBD1; J gene: TRBJ1-5; clone size: NA; V gene: TRBV27; CDR3 protein: CASSFHRGIDQPQHF; CDR3 DNA: TGTGCCAGCAGTTTCCACAGGGGGATAGATCAACCCCAGCATTTT
D gene: TRBD1; J gene: TRBJ1-2; clone size: NA; V gene: TRBV7-9; CDR3 protein: CSSSSNRGENYGYTF; CDR3 DNA: TGTTCCAGCAGCTCCAACAGGGGAGAGAACTATGGCTACACCTTC
D gene: NA; J gene: TRBJ1-2; clone size: NA; V gene: TRBV28; CDR3 protein: CASRGGGVDRGGYTF; CDR3 DNA: TGTGCCAGCAGGGGGGGAGGGGTCGACCGAGGAGGCTACACCTTC
D gene: NA; J gene: TRBJ1-2; clone size: NA; V gene: TRBV30; CDR3 protein: CAWGRSSNYGYTF; CDR3 DNA: TGTGCCTGGGGCCGCAGTAGCAACTATGGCTACACCTTC
D gene: TRBD2; J gene: TRBJ2-1; clone size: NA; V gene: TRBV23-1; CDR3 protein: CASSLGLARSDEQFF; CDR3 DNA: TGCGCCAGCAGTCTCGGACTAGCGAGGAGCGATGAGCAGTTCTTC
D gene: TRBD1; J gene: TRBJ2-7; clone size: NA; V gene: TRBV5-4; CDR3 protein: CASSIQGSYEQYF; CDR3 DNA: TGTGCCAGCAGCATACAGGGGAGCTACGAGCAGTACTTC
D gene: NA; J gene: TRBJ2-1; clone size: NA; V gene: TRBV4-1; CDR3 protein: CASSQDGASSYNEQFF; CDR3 DNA: TGCGCCAGCAGCCAAGATGGGGCAAGCTCCTACAATGAGCAGTTCTTC
D gene: TRBD2; J gene: TRBJ2-7; clone size: NA; V gene: TRBV18; CDR3 protein: CASSLGTSGSGAYEQYF; CDR3 DNA: TGTGCCAGCTCACTAGGGACTAGCGGGAGTGGGGCCTACGAGCAGTACTTC
D gene: NA; J gene: TRBJ2-1; clone size: NA; V gene: TRBV28; CDR3 protein: CASSLFGQYSYNEQFF; CDR3 DNA: TGTGCCAGCAGTTTATTTGGACAGTACTCCTACAATGAGCAGTTCTTC
D gene: NA; J gene: TRBJ1-2; clone size: NA; V gene: TRBV14; CDR3 protein: CASSQDRGPNYGYTF; CDR3 DNA: TGTGCCAGCAGCCAAGATCGGGGTCCCAACTATGGCTACACCTTC
D gene: TRBD2; J gene: TRBJ2-5; clone size: once; V gene: TRBV18; CDR3 protein: CASSPAGGGETQYF; CDR3 DNA: TGTGCCAGCTCACCGGCGGGAGGGGGAGAGACCCAGTACTTC